This T cell receptor (beta chain) was identified in a study of early T cells in non-severe SARS-CoV-2 infection. This clonotype was seen more than once but under ten times. CDR1 and CDR2 (germline): DFQATT, SNEGSKA (reference sequence). Trimming cost V 3 bases and J 4 bases; bases outside gene matches: 11. The CDR3 extends over 15 amino acids. In TCRdb, the 5' RACE reads were re-called with MiXCR into one record per CDR3 protein. Counted here are about 46,000 distinct CDR3 sequences, about a tenth occurring once; the ten biggest clones make up roughly 4.8%. The input for sequencing was whole blood, taken at baseline. The receptor's source is an adult who was a healthcare worker with PCR-confirmed SARS-CoV-2 infection or an uninfected control (not recorded which). V gene TRBV20-1 combines with J gene TRBJ1-2, with 7 nucleotides matching TRBD1. The CDR3 sequence is CSARGQPSLIYGYTF. CDR3 coding DNA: TGCAGTGCTAGGGGACAGCCTTCACTCATCTATGGCTACACCTTC.